The rows below give T cell receptor beta chains drawn from one sample of a study of shared clonotypes between healthy human individuals. The assay was immunoSEQ multiplex PCR, and TCRdb's table has in-frame clones only and misses some. The sample lists about 2.4 million clones, 80% to 95% seen once, with 0.35% to 0.45% in the top ten. The material sequenced was naive CD4+ T cells from PBMCs. All receptors derive from a man aged 18 to 30 in good health. Some clones in this sample may be carry-over from other donors' samples. Both conserved end residues are part of each CDR3. A D gene is named only where the DNA matches it firmly. Clone size appears in some rows only: once, few, many, or a class for an expanded clone.

j_gene,d_gene,abundance,v_gene,CDR3aa,CDR3nt
TRBJ1-1,NA,NA,TRBV7-2,CASSLGRANTEAFF,TGTGCCAGCAGCTTAGGCCGGGCGAACACTGAAGCTTTCTTT
TRBJ2-5,TRBD2,once,TRBV2,CASRAGGETQYF,TGTGCCAGCAGAGCCGGGGGGGAGACCCAGTACTTC
TRBJ2-7,TRBD1,NA,TRBV10-2,CASSEFRTGGARYF,TGCGCCAGCAGTGAGTTCCGGACAGGGGGCGCCAGGTACTTC
TRBJ1-1,NA,NA,TRBV28,CASSQRGGNTEAFF,TGTGCCAGCAGTCAACGGGGGGGGAACACTGAAGCTTTCTTT
TRBJ1-2,TRBD1,NA,TRBV5-1,CASSATGQGGYGYTF,TGCGCCAGCAGCGCGACAGGACAGGGTGGCTATGGCTACACCTTC
TRBJ2-1,NA,NA,TRBV7-2,CASSSFLLGQFF,TGTGCCAGCAGCTCTTTCCTTTTGGGGCAGTTCTTC
TRBJ2-1,NA,once,TRBV9,CASSVRPLYNEQFF,TGTGCCAGCAGCGTACGCCCACTTTACAATGAGCAGTTCTTC
TRBJ2-1,TRBD2,NA,TRBV7-9,CASTIGTSGSTPYNEQFF,TGTGCCAGCACCATCGGGACTAGCGGGAGTACCCCCTACAATGAGCAGTTCTTC
TRBJ1-1,NA,NA,TRBV27,CASSPSGGQSGWGTEAFF,TGTGCCAGCAGCCCTTCTGGGGGGCAGTCAGGGTGGGGCACTGAAGCTTTCTTT
TRBJ1-3,NA,NA,TRBV7-2,CASSLARGVDTIYF,TGTGCCAGCAGCTTAGCGCGGGGTGTAGACACCATATATTTT
TRBJ2-2,TRBD2,NA,TRBV7-9,CASSPYDRLAGVVGELFF,TGTGCCAGCAGCCCGTACGATAGACTAGCGGGAGTCGTCGGGGAGCTGTTTTTT
TRBJ2-7,TRBD2,NA,TRBV7-9,CASSFPSGTYEQYF,TGTGCCAGCAGCTTTCCTAGCGGTACCTACGAGCAGTACTTC
TRBJ1-3,NA,NA,TRBV7-2,CASSLGTSGNTIYF,TGTGCCAGCAGCCTCGGGACCTCGGGAAACACCATATATTTT
TRBJ2-2,TRBD2,NA,TRBV7-2,CASRLAGGSWYTGELFF,TGTGCCAGCAGACTAGCGGGAGGTTCTTGGTACACCGGGGAGCTGTTTTTT
TRBJ2-5,NA,NA,TRBV5-1,CASSRDPAGLQETQYF,TGCGCCAGCAGCCGGGACCCAGCCGGTCTCCAAGAGACCCAGTACTTC
TRBJ1-1,NA,NA,TRBV5-5,CASSLVGDTEAFF,TGTGCCAGCAGCTTGGTCGGGGACACTGAAGCTTTCTTT
TRBJ2-7,NA,once,TRBV5-1,CASSQSGSTYEQYF,TGCGCCAGCAGCCAAAGCGGGTCCACCTACGAGCAGTACTTC
TRBJ2-3,NA,NA,TRBV9,CASSVEPGTDTQYF,TGTGCCAGCAGCGTAGAGCCTGGCACAGATACGCAGTATTTT
TRBJ2-7,TRBD2,NA,TRBV14,CASSQGYSGSSSYEQYF,TGTGCCAGCAGCCAAGGGTATAGCGGGTCAAGCTCCTACGAGCAGTACTTC
TRBJ2-7,NA,NA,TRBV18,CASSPQYTYEQYF,TGTGCCAGCTCACCACAGTATACCTACGAGCAGTACTTC
TRBJ2-6,NA,NA,TRBV7-9,CASSLFSGANVLTF,TGTGCCAGCAGCTTGTTCTCTGGGGCCAACGTCCTGACTTTC
TRBJ2-7,TRBD1,NA,TRBV28,CASSLVGGIYEQYF,TGTGCCAGCAGTTTAGTAGGGGGCATTTACGAGCAGTACTTC
TRBJ2-6,NA,NA,TRBV28,CASSPLARPSGANVLTF,TGTGCCAGCAGCCCACTAGCTCGCCCTTCTGGGGCCAACGTCCTGACTTTC
TRBJ2-1,NA,NA,TRBV11-3,CASSLVQGVNEQFF,TGTGCCAGCAGCTTAGTGCAGGGAGTCAATGAGCAGTTCTTC
TRBJ1-5,NA,NA,TRBV6-1,CATTGGSNQPQHF,TGTGCCACAACCGGGGGTAGCAATCAGCCCCAGCATTTT
TRBJ1-5,NA,NA,TRBV28,CASSPPFSGGFDQPRHF,TGTGCCAGCAGTCCTCCGTTTAGCGGGGGGTTCGATCAGCCCCGGCATTTT
TRBJ1-4,TRBD1,NA,TRBV6-6,CATKGQGNEKLFF,TGTGCCACCAAGGGACAGGGAAATGAAAAACTGTTTTTT